Each of the 25 T cell receptor beta chains below was sequenced from the same sample in a study of blood T cell repertoires in COVID-19. The assay was immunoSEQ multiplex PCR, and TCRdb's table has in-frame clones only and misses some. The sample yields around 17,000 clones, roughly 87% seen once. Sequencing used peripheral blood. These receptors all stem from a woman between 65 and 79 years old with active COVID-19.

The rearrangement uses TRBV24-1 and TRBJ2-3; 9 bases agree with TRBD2. The V gene's germline CDR1 is KGHDR and CDR2 SFDVKD. The CDR3 spans 17 residues. The V and J ends lost 3 bases and 6 bases, in that order; junction bases with no gene match: 12. The CDR3 reads CATSDGTSYRVRDTQYF. CDR3 nucleotide sequence: TGTGCCACCAGTGATGGGACTAGCTATAGGGTGAGGGATACGCAGTATTTT.

The genes are TRBV29-1 and TRBJ2-2; 7 bases are a match to TRBD2. V dropped 1 base and J dropped 4; count of bases not matched to a gene: 18. This CDR3 is built from 19 residues. Germline-derived CDR1 and CDR2 are SQVTM and ANQGSEA. The CDR3 here is CSVEAHPSGGSIGTGELFF. The CDR3 coding sequence is TGCAGCGTTGAAGCCCACCCTAGCGGCGGGAGTATCGGCACCGGGGAGCTGTTTTTT.

In nucleotides, the CDR3 is TGTGCCAGCAGCAGGCACCCGACGGGAGGTGGCGGGAGAATAGATACGCAGTATTTT. Protein sequence: CASSRHPTGGGGRIDTQYF. The chain uses TRBV11-2 and TRBJ2-3; 7 bases map to TRBD2. Unmatched junction bases numbered 22, after V lost 5 bases and J lost 5 bases. The CDR3 totals 19 residues. Germline assignment: CDR1 SGHAT and CDR2 FQNNGV.

This clone is a singleton in its sample. The chain combines TRBV6-2 or TRBV6-3 with TRBJ1-5; D is ambiguous. Trimming shortened V by 2 bases and J by 1 base, and 6 bases separated the two germline ends. Germline CDR1 MNHEY, CDR2 SVGEGT. This CDR3 has 14 amino acids. The CDR3 here is CASSYGGSNQPQHF. CDR3 bases: TGTGCCAGCAGTTACGGCGGGAGCAATCAGCCCCAGCATTTT.

The chain has TRBV10-3 and TRBJ1-1; 9 bases align to TRBD1. Germline lookup yields CDR1 ENHRY and CDR2 SYGVKD. The CDR3 spans 16 residues. V lost 8 bases to trimming and J lost 0 bases; unmatched junction nucleotides: 10. The CDR3 DNA is TGTGCCATCGCGTCCGGGACAGGGATCATGAACACTGAAGCTTTCTTT. The encoded protein is CAIASGTGIMNTEAFF.

This clone was seen a single time. This chain links TRBV4-1 with TRBJ2-5; 10 bases line up with TRBD2. The CDR3 spans 20 residues. With V trimmed by 0 bases and J by 4 bases, 17 bases remained unmatched. The germline V gene encodes CDR1 MGHRA and CDR2 YSYEKL. The CDR3 protein is CASSQEFPSGRAGFRETQYF. The CDR3 DNA follows: TGCGCCAGCAGCCAAGAGTTCCCCAGCGGGAGGGCCGGGTTTCGAGAGACCCAGTACTTC.

The sample holds one count of this clone. The gene calls are TRBV9 and TRBJ2-3; D is ambiguous. Looked up from germline, CDR1 is SGDLS and CDR2 is YYNGEE. The CDR3 totals 14 residues. The V and J ends lost 4 bases and 1 base respectively, with 10 bases between them. CDR3 residues: CASSLHPGTDTQYF. The CDR3 DNA follows: TGTGCCAGCAGCCTGCACCCGGGCACAGATACGCAGTATTTT.

This rearrangement joins TRBV2 to TRBJ2-5, with 10 bases aligning to TRBD2. Trimming cost V 3 bases and J 5 bases; bases outside gene matches: 9. CDR1 and CDR2 from the germline V gene are SNHLY and FYNNEI. This CDR3 spans 16 amino acids. The CDR3 spells CASSESSGRAQETQYF. CDR3 bases: TGTGCCAGCAGTGAGTCAAGCGGGAGGGCCCAGGAGACCCAGTACTTC. The variable domain in full, with the rest retrieved from reference TRBV2 and TRBJ2-5, is EPEVTQTPSHQVTQMGQEVILRCVPISNHLYFYWYRQILGQKVEFLVSFYNNEISEKSEIFDDQFSVERPDGSNFTLKIRSTKLEDSAMYFCASSESSGRAQETQYFGPGTRLLVL.

V usage is TRBV3-1 (or the pseudogene TRBV3-2) and J usage is TRBJ1-2, with TRBD1 matching 7 bases. This CDR3 has 16 amino acids. The V segment lost 0 bases and the J segment 2 bases; nucleotides outside the gene matches: 6. Germline V gives CDR1 LGHDT, CDR2 YNNKEL (reference sequence). The CDR3 region is CASSQEALQGNYGYTF. As DNA, the CDR3 is TGTGCCAGCAGCCAAGAGGCCTTACAGGGGAACTATGGCTACACCTTC.

CDR3 sequence (DNA): TGTGCCAGCAGTCATACTTCGACTGGCCCCTACGAGCAGTACTTC. It translates to CASSHTSTGPYEQYF. V gene TRBV27 combines with J gene TRBJ2-7; no reliable D call. The germline V gene has CDR1 MNHEY and CDR2 SMNVEV (reference sequence). The V end lost 5 bases, the J end lost 2 bases, and 16 bases lay between the germline ends. The length of the CDR3 is 15 residues.

The chain combines TRBV9 with TRBJ2-7, with TRBD1 matching 12 bases. Germline CDR1 SGDLS, CDR2 YYNGEE. This CDR3 contains 15 residues. V lost 3 bases and J lost 4; bases outside the gene matches: 5. DNA for the CDR3: TGTGCCAGCAGCGCCGGGACAGGGGGCAAGTACGAGCAGTACTTC. Its translation is CASSAGTGGKYEQYF.

This clone was counted only a few times. This chain uses TRBV2 with TRBJ1-1; D is uncertain. Germline-derived CDR1 and CDR2 are SNHLY and FYNNEI. The CDR3 is made up of 13 amino acids. V lost 3 bases to trimming and J lost 4 bases, with 9 bases between them. CDR3 DNA: TGTGCCAGCAGTGAGCTGGAGGGCACTGAAGCTTTCTTT. Its translation is CASSELEGTEAFF.

The rearrangement uses TRBV9 and TRBJ2-7; 8 nucleotides line up with TRBD1. V lost 0 bases, J lost 10 bases, and 12 bases stayed unmatched. The CDR3 spans 15 residues. Germline V gene lookup returns CDR1 SGDLS and CDR2 YYNGEE. The CDR3 region is CASSVGDGQGVPQYF. The CDR3, as DNA: TGTGCCAGCAGCGTAGGGGACGGACAGGGAGTTCCCCAGTACTTC.

This clone was observed a single time. The gene calls are TRBV18 and TRBJ1-1; a weak D match, TRBD1 (5 bases). V lost 4 bases to trimming and J lost 1 base, with 13 bases between them. The length of the CDR3 is 15 residues. Germline values: CDR1 KGHSH, CDR2 LQKENI. The CDR3 loop is CASSLFGGTNTEAFF. As DNA, the CDR3 is TGTGCCAGCTCACTCTTTGGGGGGACGAACACTGAAGCTTTCTTT.

The rearrangement joins TRBV7-9 to TRBJ2-3; 10 bases fit TRBD1. V was pared by 7 bases and J by 2 bases, with 3 bases of the junction left unmatched. CDR1 and CDR2 from the germline V gene are SEHNR and FQNEAQ (reference sequence). There are 14 residues in the CDR3. The CDR3 sequence: CASTGTGATDTQYF. DNA of the CDR3: TGTGCCAGCACCGGGACAGGGGCCACAGATACGCAGTATTTT.

This sequence joins TRBV28 and TRBJ1-2; TRBD1 might be the D (5 bases). The germline V gene encodes CDR1 MDHEN and CDR2 SYDVKM. V shed 5 bases and J shed 3 bases, with 10 bases lying between them. The CDR3 spans 13 residues. CDR3 DNA: TGTGCCAGCAGTGCACAGGCGTACTATGGCTACACCTTC. Amino acids: CASSAQAYYGYTF.

Points on this clone: A read error may account for a junction end that differs from germline. V usage is TRBV7-7 and J usage is TRBJ2-4; tentative D call: TRBD1 (6 bases). Germline V gives CDR1 SSHAT, CDR2 FNYEAQ (reference sequence). This CDR3 region has 16 residues. CDR3 bases: TGTGCTAGCAGCTCCGAGGGTAGGGGGACGGGGAACATTCAGTACTTC. It is translated as CASSSEGRGTGNIQYF.

The chain employs TRBV27 and TRBJ2-1; D possibly corresponds to TRBD2 (6 bases). CDR1 is MNHEY and CDR2 is SMNVEV in the germline V gene (reference sequence). The CDR3 is made up of 13 amino acids. V dropped 3 bases and J dropped 5 bases, with 8 bases sitting between them. The CDR3 coding sequence is TGTGCCAGCAGTTTGATAGCGGACAATGAGCAGTTCTTC. Residues: CASSLIADNEQFF.

This sequence joins TRBV7-2 and TRBJ2-1; perhaps TRBD2 as D (6 bases). V shed 5 bases and J shed 9 bases, with 11 bases lying between them. Looked up from germline, CDR1 is SGHTA and CDR2 is FQGNSA. The CDR3 consists of 12 residues. DNA of the CDR3: TGTGCCAGCAGCCCCGGAGGGATTGAGCAGTTCTTC. This encodes CASSPGGIEQFF.

J is TRBJ1-2 and V is TRBV6-5; TRBD1 matches 8 bases. Germline CDR1 MNHEY, CDR2 SVGAGI. J lost 8 bases, V lost 6 bases, and 8 bases had no gene match. The CDR3 spans 13 residues. CDR3 loop: CASRHRTGSGYTF. The CDR3 DNA sequence: TGTGCCAGCAGGCATCGGACAGGGAGCGGCTACACCTTC.

In nucleotides, the CDR3 is TGTGCCAGCAGCCAGATGGACTTCCAAGAGACCCAGTACTTC. This encodes CASSQMDFQETQYF. The gene calls are TRBV3-1 (or the pseudogene TRBV3-2) and TRBJ2-5, with D tentatively TRBD2 (5 bases). This CDR3 comprises 14 residues. V gave up 3 bases and J gave up 1 base, with 9 bases separating them. Germline V gene data show CDR1 as LGHDT and CDR2 as YNNKEL (reference sequence).

Here the CDR3 reads CASSTGTSGRVYEQYF. The CDR3, as DNA: TGTGCCAGCAGTACCGGGACTAGCGGGAGGGTCTACGAGCAGTACTTC. The chain has TRBV27 and TRBJ2-7; 16 nucleotides agree with TRBD2. J was trimmed by 3 bases and V by 5 bases; bases with no gene match: 4. This CDR3 is built from 16 residues. CDR1 and CDR2 from the germline V gene are MNHEY and SMNVEV (reference sequence).

This chain links TRBV2 with TRBJ1-4; 9 nucleotides align to TRBD1. Germline CDR1 SNHLY, CDR2 FYNNEI. V gave up 6 bases and J gave up 8 bases; unmatched junction bases: 7. The CDR3 has 14 residues. CDR3 loop: CASRDRGVREKLFF. The CDR3 DNA sequence: TGTGCCAGCAGGGACAGGGGAGTCCGAGAAAAACTGTTTTTT.

The V call is TRBV4-2, the J call TRBJ1-1, with D tentatively TRBD1 (5 bases). The CDR3 is 14 amino acids. Per germline, CDR1 LGHNA and CDR2 YNFKEQ. The germline V and J ends were trimmed by 8 bases and 1 base, with 14 bases remaining between them. CDR3 sequence: CASGAGAENTEAFF. The CDR3 DNA follows: TGTGCCAGCGGTGCTGGGGCCGAGAACACTGAAGCTTTCTTT.

The sample holds one count of this clone. The chain combines TRBV11-2 with TRBJ2-3; D unresolved. V lost 2 bases and J 4 bases, leaving 10 bases between the germline ends. In germline, CDR1 is SGHAT, CDR2 FQNNGV. The CDR3 is 14 amino acids. CDR3 region: CASSLTVAPDTQYF. The CDR3 DNA reads TGTGCCAGCAGCTTAACGGTAGCCCCAGATACGCAGTATTTT.